This T cell receptor beta chain was recorded in a study of blood T cell repertoires in COVID-19. Background on the study: Italy, Spain and the United States were the sources of the convalescent and acute COVID-19 samples. Sample material is recorded as cDNA or gDNA derived from T cells, B-cell-depleted T cells, or PBMCs.

Per the original data handling: Reference gene primer amplification in the assay estimated nucleated cell counts. Sequencing used immunoSEQ multiplex PCR; TCRdb keeps in-frame clones, though not all of them. The DNA gave D and trimming, while V, J and clone size come from that table. The data hold about 60,000 clones, with almost 85% observed a single time. Germline assignment: CDR1 SGHRS and CDR2 YFSETQ. The ends were cut back, 5 bases at V and 0 bases at J, with 14 bases in the middle. The CDR3 loop spans 16 amino acids. This clonotype originated in a woman aged 80 or over with acute or convalescent COVID-19. The sequencing sample was made of peripheral blood. The chain carries TRBV5-1 and TRBJ1-4; D is unresolved. The CDR3 loop is CASRVGKGATNEKLFF. The DNA for the CDR3 is TGCGCCAGCAGGGTAGGCAAGGGAGCAACTAATGAAAAACTGTTTTTT. Filled out from reference TRBV5-1 and TRBJ1-4, the complete variable domain reads KAGVTQTPRYLIKTRGQQVTLSCSPISGHRSVSWYQQTPGQGLQFLFEYFSETQRNKGNFPGRFSGRQFSNSRSEMNVSTLELGDSALYLCASRVGKGATNEKLFFGSGTQLSVL.